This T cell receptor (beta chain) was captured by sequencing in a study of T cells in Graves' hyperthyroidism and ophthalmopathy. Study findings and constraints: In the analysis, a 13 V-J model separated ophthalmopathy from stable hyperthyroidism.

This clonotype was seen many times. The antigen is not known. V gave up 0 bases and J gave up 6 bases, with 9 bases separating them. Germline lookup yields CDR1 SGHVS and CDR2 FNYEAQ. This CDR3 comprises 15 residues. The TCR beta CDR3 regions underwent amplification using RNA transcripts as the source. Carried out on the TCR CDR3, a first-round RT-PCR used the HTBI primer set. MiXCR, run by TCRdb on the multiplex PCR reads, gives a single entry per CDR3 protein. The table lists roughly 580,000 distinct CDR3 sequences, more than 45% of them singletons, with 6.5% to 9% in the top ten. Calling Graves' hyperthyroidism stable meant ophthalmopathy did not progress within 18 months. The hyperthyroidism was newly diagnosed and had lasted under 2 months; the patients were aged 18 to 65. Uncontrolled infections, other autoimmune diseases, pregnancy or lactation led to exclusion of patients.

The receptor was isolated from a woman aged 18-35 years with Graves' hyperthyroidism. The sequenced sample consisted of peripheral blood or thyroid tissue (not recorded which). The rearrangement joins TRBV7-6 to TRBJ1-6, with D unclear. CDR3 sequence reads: CASSLAAASNSPLHF. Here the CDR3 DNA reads TGTGCCAGCAGCTTAGCTGCAGCTTCTAATTCACCCCTCCACTTT.